A selection of T cell receptor beta chains follows, all from one sample in a study of post-analysis software for immune sequencing data. TCRdb re-analysed the PCR reads in MiXCR, keeping a single row per CDR3 protein. Altogether roughly 160,000 distinct CDR3 sequences are present, under 40% being singletons, with the ten largest covering about 26%. Sequenced here: blood, sampled after autologous hematopoietic stem cell transplantation. All receptors come from a girl aged 5 to 17 with multiple sclerosis. The CDR3 runs from the conserved cysteine through the conserved F or W.

>TRBV20-1
CSARERPRYEQYF
>TRBV6-5
CASSPIGGLGSYEQYF
>TRBV5-8
CASSLGRGLGDENLFF
>TRBV9
CASSPRTGGSSGNEQFF
>TRBV7-9
CASSLSRGTNEKLFF
>TRBV18
CASSWTGGNYGYTF
>TRBV10-2
CASSRPPEGLVYNEQFF
>TRBV7-8
CASSLALLTDTQYF
>TRBV20-1
CSARGGLAETKYF
>TRBV10-3
CAISWGGRAINEQFF
>TRBV20-1
CSAGVQDYNEQFF
>TRBV11-3
CASSLGGGLAGSEQFF
>TRBV7-2
CASSPRTSSDNEQFF
>TRBV20-1
CSAPGQAYEQYF
>TRBV11-2
CASSLDQGGEQFF
>TRBV29-1
CSAMRLAGGNEQFF
>TRBV4-1
CASSYMGAVNTEAFF
>TRBV6-5
CASSSQTGTGYGYTF
>TRBV7-2
CASSFSGRSTDTQYF
>TRBV12-3/TRBV12-4
CASSHTSSYEQYF
>TRBV9
CASSVGNSNTGELFF
>TRBV20-1
CSARRGSSNQPQHF
>TRBV27
CASKRGGRYNEQFF
>TRBV15
CATSRETGSEKLFF
>TRBV5-1
CASSHNPGQGPGYTF
>TRBV28
CASSLELAGGPYEQYF
>TRBV6-2/TRBV6-3
CASSYISRHQPQHF
>TRBV12-5
CASGPDRAINQPQHF
>TRBV10-3
CAISSHSSTDTQYF
>TRBV12-3/TRBV12-4
CASSDRRVGANEQYF
>TRBV13
CASSLAGETFYEQFF
>TRBV5-1
CAGSLWSGQTRYEQYF
>TRBV27
CASSLSEGGNGAFF
>TRBV13
CASSSRWREHEQFF
>TRBV4-2
CASSQGGWQPSYNEQFF
>TRBV29-1
CSVSGGGFYNEQYF
>TRBV6-5
CASGRDPYNEQFF
>TRBV12-3/TRBV12-4
CASSLGHSTDAQYF
>TRBV12-3/TRBV12-4
CASSFLTLSTDTQYF
>TRBV6-2/TRBV6-3
CASSPDGNTEAFF
>TRBV29-1
CSVDKQGLLGENIQYF
>TRBV27
CASSATAYNEQFF
>TRBV5-1
CASSFSSGGYRETQYF
>TRBV13
CASSAGTRGPRYEQYF
>TRBV29-1
CSVDAGTDEQYF
>TRBV20-1
CSARSQGPNVLTF
>TRBV7-9
CASSPSGGYGYTF